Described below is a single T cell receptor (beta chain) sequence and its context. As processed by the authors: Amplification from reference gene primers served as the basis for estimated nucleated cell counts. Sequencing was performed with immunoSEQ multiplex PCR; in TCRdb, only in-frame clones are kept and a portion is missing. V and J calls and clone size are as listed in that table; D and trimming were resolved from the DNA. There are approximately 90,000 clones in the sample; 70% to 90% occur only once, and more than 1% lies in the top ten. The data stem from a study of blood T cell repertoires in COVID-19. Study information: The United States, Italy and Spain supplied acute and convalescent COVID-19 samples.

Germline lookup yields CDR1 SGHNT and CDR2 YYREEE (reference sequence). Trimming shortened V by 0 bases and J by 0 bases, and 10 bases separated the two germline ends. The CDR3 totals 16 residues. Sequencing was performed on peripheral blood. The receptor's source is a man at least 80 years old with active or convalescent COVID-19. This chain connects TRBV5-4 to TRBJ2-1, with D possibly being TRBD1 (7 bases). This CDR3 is CASSLGGDSSYNEQFF. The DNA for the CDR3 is TGTGCCAGCAGCTTGGGCGGGGACAGCTCCTACAATGAGCAGTTCTTC.